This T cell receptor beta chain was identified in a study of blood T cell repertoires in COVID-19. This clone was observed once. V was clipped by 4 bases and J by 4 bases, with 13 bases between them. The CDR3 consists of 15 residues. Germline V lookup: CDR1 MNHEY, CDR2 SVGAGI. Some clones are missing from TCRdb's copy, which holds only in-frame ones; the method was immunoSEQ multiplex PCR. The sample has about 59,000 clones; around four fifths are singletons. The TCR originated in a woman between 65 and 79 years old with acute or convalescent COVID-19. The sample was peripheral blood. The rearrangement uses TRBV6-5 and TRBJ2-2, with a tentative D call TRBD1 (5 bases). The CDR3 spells CASSSYGHLTGELFF. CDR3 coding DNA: TGTGCCAGCAGTTCATACGGACATCTCACCGGGGAGCTGTTTTTT.